A selection of T cell receptor beta chains follows, all from one sample in a study of shared clonotypes between healthy human individuals. Measured with immunoSEQ multiplex PCR; TCRdb has only the in-frame clones, and not every one. The sample consists of about 550,000 clones, less than 97% of them appearing once. Sequenced sample: naive CD8+ T cells sorted from blood. The source is a woman in her twenties or thirties in good health. The CDR3 runs from the conserved cysteine through the conserved F or W. The order of the fields is CDR3 length, V gene, CDR3 protein.

16,TRBV7-6,CASSAGLAGEGNIQYF
15,TRBV4-1,CASSYPGLADNEQFF
15,TRBV7-9,CASSLGFLGNTEAFF
14,TRBV11-2,CASSLVGGKETQYF
13,TRBV9,CASSWDKNTEAFF
13,TRBV5-1,CASSGSFGYEQFF
16,TRBV7-8,CASSLGLAGGGNEQFF
14,TRBV28,CASSLTTGHYGYTF
15,TRBV6-6,CASSYRSGLQETQYF
16,TRBV27,CASSLSAGVGYNEQFF
17,TRBV7-9,CASSFYTWGVGNTEAFF
13,TRBV27,CASSLEGSYEQYF
14,TRBV6-5,CASSAGTAGNTIYF
13,TRBV30,CAWSSLDQYEQYF
16,TRBV13,CASSVDRGASSYEQYF
15,TRBV5-4,CASSSPSREDYEQYF
15,TRBV5-1,CASSLGTSGTGELFF
16,TRBV27,CASSLITGVGADTQYF
15,TRBV19,CASSIDWVLSYEQYF
13,TRBV11-2,CASSPAVGYEQYF
13,TRBV9,CASSGPRGETQYF
14,TRBV4-1,CASSDWTGNEKLFF